The T cell receptor beta chain under discussion was sequenced for a study of T cells in Graves' hyperthyroidism and ophthalmopathy. Study information: Initial diagnosis, before any treatment, was when peripheral blood was collected. Study findings and constraints: Onset of ophthalmopathy came a median approximately 6.5 months after the model predicted it. By a 13 V-J model, ophthalmopathy was set apart from stable hyperthyroidism.

The V and J ends lost 5 bases and 8 bases, in that order; junction bases with no gene match: 11. The length of the CDR3 is 15 residues. Germline CDR1 is MDHEN and CDR2 is SYDVKM. Active moderate-to-severe ophthalmopathy, Clinical Activity Score at least 3, NOSPECS at least 4, under 3 months' duration. Amplified regions were TCR beta CDR3 sequences from RNA transcripts. First-round RT-PCR of the TCR CDR3 relied on the HTBI primer set. TCRdb re-derived calls from the multiplex PCR reads in MiXCR, one entry per CDR3 protein. The data show 400,000 to 600,000 distinct CDR3 sequences, more than 15% seen once. Ten or more counts support this clonotype. Its specificity is not known.

Sequencing was carried out using blood. This chain uses TRBV28 with TRBJ2-1; 8 bases align to TRBD2. The TCR was taken from a woman in her twenties or thirties with Graves' ophthalmopathy. The CDR3 loop is CASSPGGRAADEQFF. The DNA of the CDR3 is TGTGCCAGCAGTCCGGGGGGGAGGGCCGCGGATGAGCAGTTCTTC.